The rows below give T cell receptor beta chains drawn from one sample of a study of neurological immune-mediated disorders. TCRdb used MiXCR to reprocess the 5' RACE reads, holding one entry per CDR3 protein. The table records 60,000 or so distinct CDR3 sequences, approximately 3.1% of them present only once. The sequencing input was PBMCs. The origin of the receptors is a woman in her fifties or sixties with multiple sclerosis. Both conserved end residues are part of each CDR3. The D gene is left open where the match is weak. Clone size is shown for a subset of rows, as once, few, many or a class of expanded clone.

j_call,v_call,d_call,clone_size,cdr3_aa,cdr3_nt
TRBJ2-1,TRBV7-3,-,many,CASSFDAGSEQFF,TGTGCCAGCAGCTTCGACGCGGGGAGTGAGCAGTTCTTC
TRBJ2-1,TRBV10-2,TRBD2,many,CASRRERYNEQFF,TGCGCCAGCCGGCGGGAGCGATACAATGAGCAGTTCTTC
TRBJ1-2,TRBV7-2,TRBD1,-,CASARDSYGYTF,TGTGCCAGCGCCAGGGACAGCTATGGCTACACCTTC
TRBJ2-7,TRBV20-1,-,many,CSASGSAYEQYF,TGCAGTGCTAGCGGGAGCGCCTACGAGCAGTACTTC
TRBJ2-2,TRBV3-1,TRBD2,many,CASQAGDGTGELFF,TGTGCCAGTCAGGCGGGAGACGGTACCGGGGAGCTGTTTTTT
TRBJ1-3,TRBV5-1,-,few,CASSLASQRFGNTIYF,TGCGCCAGCAGCTTGGCCAGTCAGCGTTTTGGAAACACCATATATTTT
TRBJ1-1,TRBV5-1,-,many,CASSPGAGNTEAFF,TGCGCCAGCAGCCCGGGGGCGGGGAACACTGAAGCTTTCTTT
TRBJ1-4,TRBV4-1,-,many,CASSQGTVNEKLFF,TGCGCCAGCAGCCAAGGGACAGTCAATGAAAAACTGTTTTTT
TRBJ2-1,TRBV24-1,TRBD2,many,CATSDRKLAGVHNEQFF,TGTGCCACCAGTGACCGCAAACTAGCGGGAGTCCACAATGAGCAGTTCTTC
TRBJ2-3,TRBV9,-,many,CASSSGSTDTQYF,TGTGCCAGCAGCAGCGGGAGCACAGATACGCAGTATTTT
TRBJ2-3,TRBV6-6,-,many,CASSYGPAPTDTQYF,TGTGCCAGCAGTTACGGCCCGGCCCCCACAGATACGCAGTATTTT
TRBJ2-1,TRBV5-1,TRBD2,many,CASSRTSGKQDEQFF,TGCGCCAGCAGCCGGACTAGCGGGAAACAAGATGAGCAGTTCTTC
TRBJ1-5,TRBV15,-,many,CATSRGVEVSNQPQHF,TGTGCCACCAGCAGAGGAGTAGAAGTTAGCAATCAGCCCCAGCATTTT
TRBJ2-7,TRBV20-1,-,many,CSAPIPYEQYF,TGCAGTGCGCCGATCCCATACGAGCAGTACTTC
TRBJ2-7,TRBV12-3/TRBV12-4,-,many,CASSALEDQQYF,TGTGCCAGCAGCGCCCTCGAGGATCAGCAGTACTTC
TRBJ2-3,TRBV12-3/TRBV12-4,TRBD2,many,CASSPWVTGGTSDTQYF,TGTGCCAGCAGCCCTTGGGTAACGGGGGGGACTTCAGATACGCAGTATTTT
TRBJ2-6,TRBV28,-,many,CASSPPGWRSGANVLTF,TGTGCCAGCAGCCCCCCAGGGTGGCGCTCTGGGGCCAACGTCCTGACTTTC
TRBJ1-1,TRBV6-5,-,many,CASTRLRQMNTEAFF,TGTGCCAGCACCCGTTTGCGGCAGATGAACACTGAAGCTTTCTTT
TRBJ2-1,TRBV14,TRBD2,many,CASSRTSYNEQFF,TGTGCCAGCAGTCGGACTAGCTACAATGAGCAGTTCTTC
TRBJ2-6,TRBV20-1,-,many,CSARDRPGTGANVLTF,TGCAGTGCTAGAGATCGACCGGGGACTGGGGCCAACGTCCTGACTTTC
TRBJ2-3,TRBV5-6,TRBD2,many,CASSLSGGSTGDTQYF,TGTGCCAGCAGCCTTAGCGGGGGGTCAACTGGGGATACGCAGTATTTT
TRBJ1-5,TRBV20-1,-,many,CSARDLERQLQPQHF,TGCAGTGCTAGGGATCTTGAGCGACAATTACAGCCCCAGCATTTT
TRBJ2-5,TRBV12-3/TRBV12-4,TRBD1,many,CASSGQGAFGTQYF,TGTGCCAGCAGCGGACAGGGGGCGTTTGGGACCCAGTACTTC
TRBJ1-1,TRBV7-6,-,many,CASSAYLNTEAFF,TGTGCCAGCAGCGCCTATTTGAACACTGAAGCTTTCTTT
TRBJ2-5,TRBV9,-,many,CASSNGQPQETQYF,TGTGCCAGCAGCAACGGACAGCCTCAAGAGACCCAGTACTTC
TRBJ2-7,TRBV11-2,TRBD1,few,CASSNRGTGDEQYF,TGTGCCAGCAGCAACAGAGGGACAGGGGACGAGCAGTACTTC
TRBJ1-4,TRBV15,TRBD1,many,CATSRDQGALEKLFF,TGTGCCACCAGCAGAGATCAGGGGGCGTTGGAAAAACTGTTTTTT